This is a list of T cell receptor beta chains from one sample in a study of blood T cell repertoires in COVID-19. Clones were sequenced by immunoSEQ multiplex PCR, and TCRdb holds only the in-frame ones, with some missing. The table includes approximately 470,000 clones, about nine tenths detected once. Source material: PBMCs or T cells enriched from blood (not recorded which). The receptors stem from a woman aged 18-29 years who had recovered from COVID-19. CDR3s include the opening cysteine and the closing phenylalanine or tryptophan. D genes are given only for firm matches. Clone size is given for some rows only: seen once, a few or many times, or a class if the clone is expanded.

J: TRBJ2-2; size: -; D: TRBD1; V: TRBV9; length: 15; DNA: TGTGCCAGCAGCCCTCGACAGGGTCTTCCAGGGGAGCTGTTTTTT; CDR3: CASSPRQGLPGELFF
J: TRBJ1-2; size: -; D: -; V: TRBV9; length: 14; DNA: TGTGCCAGCAGCGTTTCATCAGGGAAACGTGGCTACACCTTC; CDR3: CASSVSSGKRGYTF
J: TRBJ1-4; size: once; D: -; V: TRBV6-6; length: 15; DNA: TGTGCCAGCAGTTACTCGGAGGGAGGGAGTGAAAAACTGTTTTTT; CDR3: CASSYSEGGSEKLFF
J: TRBJ2-7; size: few; D: -; V: TRBV10-1; length: 15; DNA: TGCGCCAGCACAAAGGTTGGGGCAGAGACCTACGAGCAGTACTTC; CDR3: CASTKVGAETYEQYF
J: TRBJ2-5; size: -; D: -; V: TRBV20-1; length: 11; DNA: TGCAGTGCTTCCAGTAAGGAGACCCAGTACTTC; CDR3: CSASSKETQYF
J: TRBJ1-2; size: -; D: TRBD1; V: TRBV5-1; length: 14; DNA: TGCGCCAGCAGCACCGGGACAGGGGGCTATGGCTACACCTTC; CDR3: CASSTGTGGYGYTF
J: TRBJ2-2; size: -; D: -; V: TRBV5-1; length: 15; DNA: TGCGCCAGCAGCTTGAGGCAGGGGCGGACCGGGGAGCTGTTTTTT; CDR3: CASSLRQGRTGELFF
J: TRBJ2-2; size: -; D: -; V: TRBV5-6; length: 14; DNA: TGTGCCAGCAGCTTCACAAAGAACACCGGGGAGCTGTTTTTT; CDR3: CASSFTKNTGELFF
J: TRBJ1-5; size: -; D: TRBD1; V: TRBV19; length: 15; DNA: TGTGCCAGTAGTCAAACGACAGGGTATCGTCAGCCCCAGCATTTT; CDR3: CASSQTTGYRQPQHF
J: TRBJ1-6; size: -; D: -; V: TRBV28; length: 13; DNA: TGTGCCAGCACCTACGGGAGGGAAATTCCCCTCCACTTT; CDR3: CASTYGREIPLHF
J: TRBJ1-5; size: -; D: TRBD1; V: TRBV19; length: 15; DNA: TGTGCCAGCGTCCGGGACAGGGGTAGCAATCAGCCCCAGCATTTT; CDR3: CASVRDRGSNQPQHF
J: TRBJ2-1; size: -; D: -; V: TRBV7-2; length: 15; DNA: TGTGCCAGCAGCTTAGGTCCGGGTACTATCAATGAGCAGTTCTTC; CDR3: CASSLGPGTINEQFF
J: TRBJ1-1; size: once; D: -; V: TRBV2; length: 13; DNA: TGTGCCAGCATGATTGTAGTACAGGGTGAAGCTTTCTTT; CDR3: CASMIVVQGEAFF
J: TRBJ2-1; size: -; D: TRBD2; V: TRBV7-8; length: 15; DNA: TGTGCCAGCAGCTCCAGCGGGGGCCTCTACAATGAGCTGTTCTTC; CDR3: CASSSSGGLYNELFF
J: TRBJ2-7; size: -; D: -; V: TRBV30; length: 13; DNA: TGTGCCTGGAGTCCGGACAGAAACTACGAGCAGTACTTC; CDR3: CAWSPDRNYEQYF
J: TRBJ2-1; size: -; D: TRBD1; V: TRBV5-1; length: 15; DNA: TGCGCCAGCAGCTTGGGGCAGGGGGCCTACAATGAGCAGTTCTTC; CDR3: CASSLGQGAYNEQFF
J: TRBJ1-2; size: -; D: -; V: TRBV6-5; length: 15; DNA: TGTGCCAGCAGTCCCCAGAGTAGGAGGGGAAATGGCTACACCTTC; CDR3: CASSPQSRRGNGYTF
J: TRBJ2-1; size: few; D: TRBD2; V: TRBV30; length: 13; DNA: TGTGCCTGGAAGGGCGGGGGACCAAATGAGCAGTTCTTC; CDR3: CAWKGGGPNEQFF
J: TRBJ2-1; size: -; D: TRBD1; V: TRBV3-1/TRBV3-2; length: 15; DNA: TGTGCCAGCAGCCAAGACTCGACAGGGGGAAATGAGCAGTTCTTC; CDR3: CASSQDSTGGNEQFF
J: TRBJ1-5; size: once; D: -; V: TRBV9; length: 14; DNA: TGTGCCAGCAGCGTAGATGTCTCGGGGGAGCCCCAGCATTTT; CDR3: CASSVDVSGEPQHF
J: TRBJ2-2; size: -; D: -; V: TRBV19; length: 14; DNA: TGTGCCAGTAGTATACGACGGGACACCGGGGAGCTGTTTTTT; CDR3: CASSIRRDTGELFF
J: TRBJ1-2; size: -; D: -; V: TRBV28; length: 16; DNA: TGTGCCAGCAGTCCCGCATACAGGGTGCGGTCGTTGGGCTACACCTTC; CDR3: CASSPAYRVRSLGYTF
J: TRBJ1-4; size: -; D: -; V: TRBV12-5; length: 14; DNA: TGTGCTAGTGGTTTAGGGGTGGGCAGTGAAAAACTGTTTTTT; CDR3: CASGLGVGSEKLFF
J: TRBJ1-1; size: -; D: TRBD1; V: TRBV5-5; length: 13; DNA: TGTGCCAGCAGCTTACAGGGGGAAACTGAAGCTTTCTTT; CDR3: CASSLQGETEAFF
J: TRBJ1-1; size: -; D: -; V: TRBV27; length: 13; DNA: TGTGCCAGCAGTTTGAACAGGAACACTGAAGCTTTCTTT; CDR3: CASSLNRNTEAFF
J: TRBJ1-1; size: -; D: TRBD1; V: TRBV5-1; length: 15; DNA: TGCGCCAGCAGCCCCCAGACAGGGAGGTCCACTGAAGCTTTCTTT; CDR3: CASSPQTGRSTEAFF
J: TRBJ1-6; size: -; D: TRBD1; V: TRBV30; length: 19; DNA: TGTGCCTGGAGTGTCTTTCCCCCGGGACAGGGGGCGGCTAATTCACCCCTCCACTTT; CDR3: CAWSVFPPGQGAANSPLHF
J: TRBJ2-5; size: -; D: TRBD2; V: TRBV5-4; length: 15; DNA: TGTGCCAGCACCGCGGGACTAGCGGGGAAAGAGACCCAGTACTTC; CDR3: CASTAGLAGKETQYF
J: TRBJ1-1; size: -; D: -; V: TRBV2; length: 15; DNA: TGTGCCAGCAGTGTCGCGGGAACCATGAACACTGAAGCTTTCTTT; CDR3: CASSVAGTMNTEAFF
J: TRBJ1-2; size: -; D: TRBD1; V: TRBV20-1; length: 16; DNA: TGCAGTGCTAGTGCCACGCCGGGACAGGGAAACTATGGCTACACCTTC; CDR3: CSASATPGQGNYGYTF
J: TRBJ1-4; size: -; D: TRBD1; V: TRBV19; length: 17; DNA: TGTGCCAGTCACCCGGGACAGCTAGTTGCAACTAATGAAAAACTGTTTTTT; CDR3: CASHPGQLVATNEKLFF
J: TRBJ2-5; size: -; D: -; V: TRBV6-5; length: 12; DNA: TGTGCCAGCAGCAACAGGGTAGAGACCCAGTACTTC; CDR3: CASSNRVETQYF
J: TRBJ1-6; size: once; D: -; V: TRBV30; length: 14; DNA: TGTGCCTGGATGATCAGCTCCTATAATTCACCCCTCCACTTT; CDR3: CAWMISSYNSPLHF
J: TRBJ1-3; size: -; D: -; V: TRBV9; length: 13; DNA: TGTGCCAGCAGCTTCCTCTCCGGAAACACCATATATTTT; CDR3: CASSFLSGNTIYF
J: TRBJ2-2; size: once; D: -; V: TRBV7-9; length: 14; DNA: TGTGCCAGCTCAGGGGCCACGAACACCGGGGAGCTGTTTTTT; CDR3: CASSGATNTGELFF
J: TRBJ2-1; size: many; D: -; V: TRBV9; length: 14; DNA: TGTGCCAGCAGCGTAGTTTTAAGAGGGTCTGAGCAGTTCTTC; CDR3: CASSVVLRGSEQFF
J: TRBJ2-1; size: once; D: -; V: TRBV11-2; length: 13; DNA: TGTGCCAGCAGCTTTGCTATCTCGGGGGAGCAGTTCTTC; CDR3: CASSFAISGEQFF
J: TRBJ1-4; size: -; D: -; V: TRBV27; length: 16; DNA: TGTGCCAGCAGTCCCCAGGAGGGCAAGACTAATGAAAAACTGTTTTTT; CDR3: CASSPQEGKTNEKLFF
J: TRBJ2-5; size: -; D: -; V: TRBV19; length: 13; DNA: TGTGCCAGTAGTATGGCGGCGGGGGAGACCCAGTACTTC; CDR3: CASSMAAGETQYF
J: TRBJ2-1; size: -; D: -; V: TRBV6-6; length: 14; DNA: TGTGCCAGCAGTTACAGGCCTACGGGCAATGAGCAGTTCTTC; CDR3: CASSYRPTGNEQFF
J: TRBJ1-2; size: -; D: -; V: TRBV5-6; length: 12; DNA: TGTGCCAGCAGCTTGGTCGCAGTTGGCTACACCTTC; CDR3: CASSLVAVGYTF
J: TRBJ2-1; size: -; D: TRBD2; V: TRBV9; length: 15; DNA: TGTGCCAGCACCGAATTAGCGGGGGGCTACAATGAGCAGTTCTTC; CDR3: CASTELAGGYNEQFF
J: TRBJ2-3; size: -; D: -; V: TRBV5-6; length: 14; DNA: TGTGCCAGCAGCCTCGGAGCGGACACAGATACGCAGTATTTT; CDR3: CASSLGADTDTQYF
J: TRBJ2-1; size: -; D: -; V: TRBV18; length: 14; DNA: TGTGCCAGCTCACCGTACCCGGAGGACAATGAGCAGTTCTTC; CDR3: CASSPYPEDNEQFF
J: TRBJ1-1; size: -; D: TRBD1; V: TRBV5-1; length: 15; DNA: TGCGCCAGCAGCTCCGGACAGGGGTTTACCACTGAAGCTTTCTTT; CDR3: CASSSGQGFTTEAFF
J: TRBJ1-2; size: -; D: -; V: TRBV12-3/TRBV12-4; length: 12; DNA: TGTGCCAGCAGTTTCTTGGGGAGGGGCTACACCTTC; CDR3: CASSFLGRGYTF
J: TRBJ1-3; size: -; D: -; V: TRBV10-3; length: 13; DNA: TGTGCCATCAGCACTGATACGGGGGACACCATATATTTT; CDR3: CAISTDTGDTIYF
J: TRBJ1-2; size: once; D: -; V: TRBV15; length: 14; DNA: TGTGCCACCAGCATTAGACAGGCGTCGGGCGGCTACACCTTC; CDR3: CATSIRQASGGYTF
J: TRBJ1-2; size: -; D: -; V: TRBV18; length: 14; DNA: TGTGCCAGCTCACCACCGGTACAGGTGGGTGGCTACACCTTC; CDR3: CASSPPVQVGGYTF
J: TRBJ2-5; size: once; D: TRBD2; V: TRBV4-1; length: 16; DNA: TGCGCCAGCAGCCAAGGACTAGCGGATACACAAGAGACCCAGTACTTC; CDR3: CASSQGLADTQETQYF
J: TRBJ1-1; size: -; D: -; V: TRBV7-9; length: 14; DNA: TGTGCCAGCCTTTTGGGTGGACAGAACACTGAAGCTTTCTTT; CDR3: CASLLGGQNTEAFF